This TCR beta chain was observed in a study of memory CD4+ T cells and cytomegalovirus serostatus. Study overall: This sample comes from healthy Belgian adults, about nine CMV seropositive, approximately 25 seronegative.

Single viable CD3+CD4+CD8-CD45RO+ cells were sorted as the memory CD4+ T cells. Total CD4+ T cells were enriched by CD4 positive selection. Source study methods: Out-of-frame sequences were removed, leaving about 2,300,000 distinct TCRbeta sequences. This table comes from immunoSEQ multiplex PCR, and its TCRdb copy is limited to in-frame clones, with some not included. V, J and clone size reflect that table, while D and trimming were determined from the DNA. Among about 44,000 clones, 76% were seen once, and the ten largest hold roughly 1.9%. Germline loops: CDR1 MNHNS, CDR2 SASEGT. CDR3 length: 14 residues. Between the trimmed V and J ends, which lost 6 bases and 3 bases, there was a span of 14 bases.

The source of this sequence is an adult in good health and CMV-seronegative. Sequenced material: memory CD4+ T cells from blood. The rearrangement joins TRBV6-1 to TRBJ2-5; D is ambiguous. CDR3 bases: TGTGCCAGCAGACGGACGGAGCGTGAAGAGACCCAGTACTTC. Translating gives CASRRTEREETQYF.